The 5 T cell receptor beta chains below all came from one sample that was sequenced in a study of naive and memory T cell subsets. An oligonucleotide containing a UMI was ligated to the 3' end of TCR cDNA. Amplification of ligated cDNA took four PCR rounds with SP2 and nested alpha and beta constant primers. TCRdb re-analysed the UMI-ligation and nested PCR reads in MiXCR, keeping a single row per CDR3 protein. The repertoire holds 25,000 to 30,000 distinct CDR3 sequences, with roughly 5.2% as singletons. Material: blood. All receptors derive from an adult in good health.

This clonotype was detected many times. The chain recombines TRBV4-3 with TRBJ1-3; D is undetermined. Looked up from germline, CDR1 is LGHNA and CDR2 is YSLEER. The CDR3 is 15 residues long. Trimming took 4 bases from V and 0 from J, leaving 10 bases between them. For the CDR3, the DNA is TGCGCCAGCAGCCTCGGAAAACACTCTGGAAACACCATATATTTT. Protein sequence: CASSLGKHSGNTIYF.

This clonotype was counted ten times or more. This chain joins TRBV12-3 or TRBV12-4 and TRBJ2-1; no clear D gene. V was trimmed by 6 bases and J by 3 bases, leaving 6 bases between them. This CDR3 contains 12 residues. In DNA, the CDR3 is TGTGCCAGCAGCCCGAACTACAATGAGCAGTTCTTC. This translates into CASSPNYNEQFF.

The chain is built from TRBV18 and TRBJ1-5, with a possible D match to TRBD1 (5 bases). The CDR3 runs 14 residues. Trimming cost V 4 bases and J 1 base, with 8 bases left between them. The germline V gene encodes CDR1 KGHSH and CDR2 LQKENI. The CDR3 protein is CASSRGESNQPQHF. The CDR3 region has the DNA TGTGCCAGCTCACGAGGGGAGAGCAATCAGCCCCAGCATTTT.

This clonotype was seen ten or more times. This chain links TRBV3-1 with TRBJ1-3; possible D gene TRBD1, 6 bases. V lost 3 bases, J lost 0 bases, and 18 bases lay in between. CDR3 length: 18 residues. The V gene's germline CDR1 is LGHDT and CDR2 YNNKEL (reference sequence). This CDR3 is CASSHPWEGVISGNTIYF. The CDR3 coding sequence is TGTGCCAGCAGCCACCCCTGGGAGGGGGTGATCTCTGGAAACACCATATATTTT.

This clonotype was seen many times. The genes are TRBV7-2 and TRBJ1-4; D gene ambiguous. This CDR3 is built from 13 residues. V was trimmed by 8 bases and J by 2 bases, leaving 9 bases between them. Germline V gene sequence: CDR1 SGHTA, CDR2 FQGNSA. CDR3 protein: CASSGRTNEKLFF. The CDR3, as DNA: TGTGCCAGCTCCGGCCGGACTAATGAAAAACTGTTTTTT. The full variable domain, completed using reference TRBV7-2 and TRBJ1-4, is GAGVSQSPSNKVTEKGKDVELRCDPISGHTALYWYRQSLGQGLEFLIYFQGNSAPDKSGLPSDRFSAERTGGSVSTLTIQRTQQEDSAVYLCASSGRTNEKLFFGSGTQLSVL.